These T cell receptor beta chains were read from a single sample in a study of T cells in localized non-small cell lung cancer. Sequenced by immunoSEQ multiplex PCR; TCRdb stores in-frame clones only, minus some. The sample yields 65,000 to 95,000 clones, about three quarters seen once. The sample was PBMCs, taken before any cancer treatment. The receptors here all came from a man aged 40 to 75 with stage II squamous cell lung carcinoma. The CDR3 runs from the conserved cysteine through the conserved F or W. Each record gives: D gene, clone size, V gene, J gene, CDR3 protein, CDR3 DNA. D genes are given only for firm matches. Only some rows state a clone size, as once, few, many or a class for expanded clones.

D gene: -
clone size: -
V gene: TRBV23-1
J gene: TRBJ2-3
CDR3 protein: CASSQSEGAVTDTQYF
CDR3 DNA: TGCGCCAGCAGTCAATCGGAAGGGGCGGTCACAGATACGCAGTATTTT

D gene: TRBD1
clone size: -
V gene: TRBV5-1
J gene: TRBJ2-1
CDR3 protein: CASSLHGTGGSFEQFF
CDR3 DNA: TGCGCCAGCAGCTTGCATGGAACAGGGGGCTCTTTTGAGCAGTTCTTC

D gene: -
clone size: -
V gene: TRBV5-6
J gene: TRBJ2-7
CDR3 protein: CASSSQLTRGEQYF
CDR3 DNA: TGTGCCAGCAGCTCCCAGTTGACCCGGGGCGAGCAGTACTTC

D gene: -
clone size: -
V gene: TRBV2
J gene: TRBJ2-1
CDR3 protein: CASSDETHNEQFF
CDR3 DNA: TGTGCCAGCAGTGACGAGACTCACAATGAGCAGTTCTTC

D gene: -
clone size: -
V gene: TRBV5-6
J gene: TRBJ1-5
CDR3 protein: CASSLAGRGGGQPQHF
CDR3 DNA: TGTGCCAGCAGCTTGGCTGGCAGGGGAGGCGGCCAGCCCCAGCATTTT

D gene: -
clone size: -
V gene: TRBV9
J gene: TRBJ2-2
CDR3 protein: CASSLGPGDTGELFF
CDR3 DNA: TGTGCCAGCAGCTTGGGCCCCGGGGACACCGGGGAGCTGTTTTTT

D gene: TRBD1
clone size: -
V gene: TRBV6-5
J gene: TRBJ1-4
CDR3 protein: CASSLTGGRYEKLFF
CDR3 DNA: TGTGCCAGCAGCTTGACAGGGGGGAGGTATGAAAAACTGTTTTTT

D gene: -
clone size: -
V gene: TRBV28
J gene: TRBJ1-2
CDR3 protein: CASSRIGGYGYTF
CDR3 DNA: TGTGCCAGCAGTCGAATAGGGGGTTATGGCTACACCTTC

D gene: -
clone size: -
V gene: TRBV15
J gene: TRBJ1-6
CDR3 protein: CATSRDGRNSPLHF
CDR3 DNA: TGTGCCACCAGCAGAGATGGCAGAAATTCACCCCTCCACTTT

D gene: -
clone size: few
V gene: TRBV7-2
J gene: TRBJ2-5
CDR3 protein: CASSLETGTQYF
CDR3 DNA: TGTGCCAGCAGCCTCGAGACTGGGACCCAGTACTTC